This T cell receptor beta chain was observed in a study of blood T cell repertoires in COVID-19. V gave up 0 bases and J gave up 3 bases; unmatched junction bases: 2. Germline V lookup: CDR1 MNHEY, CDR2 SVGAGI. The CDR3 is 15 residues long. The repertoire was sequenced with immunoSEQ multiplex PCR; TCRdb's copy has only in-frame clones and lacks some. This sample has under 300,000 clones; about 91% occur once, and the top ten carry over 2%. The sequencing input was PBMCs or T cells enriched from blood (not recorded which). V and J are TRBV6-5 and TRBJ2-3; 8 nucleotides agree with TRBD2. The TCR sequence derives from a woman between 40 and 55 years old with acute COVID-19. CDR3 nucleotides: TGTGCCAGCAGTTACTCGTCTAGCGGGACAGATACGCAGTATTTT. Its protein is CASSYSSSGTDTQYF.